The rows below give T cell receptor beta chains drawn from one sample of a study of T cells after yellow fever vaccination. MiXCR, applied by TCRdb to the 5' RACE reads, yields one record per CDR3 protein. The data hold fewer than 450,000 distinct CDR3 sequences, with roughly 11% observed a single time. The specimen was PBMCs, collected on the day of the first yellow fever vaccination. The receptors stem from a man between 18 and 29 years old who received the YFV17D yellow fever vaccine. Each CDR3 is given with its conserved first and last residue. D genes are given only for firm matches. Size values are once, few and many counts, or a class for expanded clones, and some rows have none.

CDR3: CASSDLAGGGETQYF
DNA: TGTGCCAGCAGCGACCTCGCGGGCGGAGGGGAGACCCAGTACTTC
V: TRBV9
D: NA
J: TRBJ2-5
size: NA

CDR3: CASSVDFGVAEAFF
DNA: TGTGCCAGCAGCGTAGATTTTGGGGTGGCGGAAGCTTTCTTT
V: TRBV9
D: NA
J: TRBJ1-1
size: few

CDR3: CASREGPGADTQYF
DNA: TGTGCCAGCAGGGAGGGCCCCGGGGCAGATACGCAGTATTTT
V: TRBV7-2
D: NA
J: TRBJ2-3
size: NA

CDR3: CASLREILGSEAFF
DNA: TGTGCCAGCCTCCGGGAGATTCTGGGTTCTGAAGCTTTCTTT
V: TRBV5-8
D: NA
J: TRBJ1-1
size: few

CDR3: CASSYTQGFLFF
DNA: TGTGCCAGCAGCTACACTCAGGGTTTTCTGTTCTTC
V: TRBV7-2
D: NA
J: TRBJ2-1
size: few

CDR3: CASSLKDGEVETQYF
DNA: TGTGCCAGCAGCTTGAAGGACGGGGAGGTCGAGACCCAGTACTTC
V: TRBV5-6
D: NA
J: TRBJ2-5
size: many

CDR3: CASSLPASGVMGNEQFF
DNA: TGCGCCAGCAGCTTGCCTGCCTCGGGGGTCATGGGCAATGAGCAGTTCTTC
V: TRBV5-1
D: NA
J: TRBJ2-1
size: few

CDR3: CASGQAIPTDTQYF
DNA: TGTGCCAGCGGGCAGGCAATACCCACAGATACGCAGTATTTT
V: TRBV2
D: NA
J: TRBJ2-3
size: few

CDR3: CASSLEGAGDTQYF
DNA: TGCGCCAGCAGCTTGGAAGGGGCAGGCGATACGCAGTATTTT
V: TRBV5-1
D: NA
J: TRBJ2-3
size: few

CDR3: CASSASGEETQYF
DNA: TGTGCCAGCAGCGCCAGCGGTGAGGAGACCCAGTACTTC
V: TRBV13
D: NA
J: TRBJ2-5
size: few

CDR3: CASSIWGTSGTDTQYF
DNA: TGTGCCAGTAGTATATGGGGGACTAGCGGCACAGATACGCAGTATTTT
V: TRBV19
D: TRBD2
J: TRBJ2-3
size: NA

CDR3: CASETGGETQYF
DNA: TGTGCCAGCGAGACAGGGGGAGAGACCCAGTACTTC
V: TRBV6-6
D: TRBD1
J: TRBJ2-5
size: many

CDR3: CASSQLEGTEAFF
DNA: TGTGCCAGCAGCCAACTAGAGGGCACTGAAGCTTTCTTT
V: TRBV7-9
D: NA
J: TRBJ1-1
size: NA

CDR3: CASSPPGGSALHF
DNA: TGTGCCAGCTCACCACCGGGGGGGTCGGCCCTCCACTTT
V: TRBV18
D: NA
J: TRBJ1-6
size: many

CDR3: CASSPRPQVDEQYF
DNA: TGTGCCAGCAGCCCTCGGCCCCAGGTCGACGAGCAGTACTTC
V: TRBV9
D: NA
J: TRBJ2-7
size: NA

CDR3: CASSLGIAGNTIYF
DNA: TGTGCCAGCAGCTTAGGGATCGCAGGAAACACCATATATTTT
V: TRBV7-2
D: NA
J: TRBJ1-3
size: NA

CDR3: CASSFRTRGNEQFF
DNA: TGTGCCAGCAGTTTCCGGACGAGGGGCAATGAGCAGTTCTTC
V: TRBV7-2
D: NA
J: TRBJ2-1
size: few

CDR3: CASSYGRGGPNEQFF
DNA: TGTGCCAGCAGTTACGGGCGGGGGGGCCCAAATGAGCAGTTCTTC
V: TRBV6-2/TRBV6-3
D: TRBD2
J: TRBJ2-1
size: NA

CDR3: CSDDSYLLSTDTQYF
DNA: TGCAGCGATGACAGCTACCTTTTAAGCACAGATACGCAGTATTTT
V: TRBV29-1
D: NA
J: TRBJ2-3
size: NA

CDR3: CASSPEPYNSPLHF
DNA: TGTGCCAGCAGCCCCGAACCCTATAATTCACCCCTCCACTTT
V: TRBV4-2
D: NA
J: TRBJ1-6
size: NA

CDR3: CASSSGQTTEAFF
DNA: TGTGCCAGCAGCTCAGGACAGACCACTGAAGCTTTCTTT
V: TRBV11-2
D: NA
J: TRBJ1-1
size: few

CDR3: CASSPAGGANQPQHF
DNA: TGTGCCAGCAGTCCGGCGGGGGGCGCGAATCAGCCCCAGCATTTT
V: TRBV12-3/TRBV12-4
D: NA
J: TRBJ1-5
size: few

CDR3: CASSPQDFEKLFF
DNA: TGTGCCAGCAGCCCCCAGGATTTCGAAAAACTGTTTTTT
V: TRBV11-2
D: NA
J: TRBJ1-4
size: few

CDR3: CASSKQGAPNEKLFF
DNA: TGTGCCAGCAGCAAACAGGGGGCACCTAATGAAAAACTGTTTTTT
V: TRBV25-1
D: TRBD1
J: TRBJ1-4
size: few

CDR3: CASSPGQLRGNTIYF
DNA: TGTGCCAGCAGCCCCGGACAGCTTCGTGGAAACACCATATATTTT
V: TRBV7-3
D: NA
J: TRBJ1-3
size: few

CDR3: CASSLTGRYNQPQHF
DNA: TGTGCCAGCAGTCTAACGGGCCGTTACAATCAGCCCCAGCATTTT
V: TRBV6-1
D: NA
J: TRBJ1-5
size: few

CDR3: CSARRAGARDTQYF
DNA: TGCAGTGCTAGACGAGCGGGGGCCCGGGATACGCAGTATTTT
V: TRBV20-1
D: TRBD2
J: TRBJ2-3
size: once

CDR3: CASTSGGTEAFF
DNA: TGTGCCAGTACATCCGGGGGCACTGAAGCTTTCTTT
V: TRBV19
D: NA
J: TRBJ1-1
size: NA

CDR3: CASSQETQGRTYGYTF
DNA: TGTGCCAGCAGCCAAGAGACGCAGGGGCGAACGTATGGCTACACCTTC
V: TRBV4-2
D: NA
J: TRBJ1-2
size: few

CDR3: CASSPGPRDNYGYTF
DNA: TGCGCCAGCAGCCCAGGGCCTCGCGATAACTATGGCTACACCTTC
V: TRBV4-1
D: NA
J: TRBJ1-2
size: NA

CDR3: CATSRDSPAVQLTQYF
DNA: TGTGCCACCAGCAGGGACAGTCCGGCCGTTCAACTGACCCAGTACTTC
V: TRBV15
D: NA
J: TRBJ2-5
size: NA

CDR3: CASSLDGGEPFF
DNA: TGCGCCAGCAGCTTGGATGGAGGGGAGCCTTTCTTT
V: TRBV5-1
D: NA
J: TRBJ1-1
size: few

CDR3: CASSFDQRGGVFGLNEQFF
DNA: TGTGCCAGCAGCTTCGACCAGCGGGGGGGCGTTTTTGGTTTGAATGAGCAGTTCTTC
V: TRBV11-1
D: TRBD2
J: TRBJ2-1
size: NA

CDR3: CASSLPRGDSLNSGANVLTF
DNA: TGCGCCAGCAGCCTGCCTAGGGGGGACAGCTTAAACTCTGGGGCCAACGTCCTGACTTTC
V: TRBV5-1
D: NA
J: TRBJ2-6
size: NA

CDR3: CASTTFSGGGPDTQYF
DNA: TGCGCCAGCACTACCTTCAGCGGGGGAGGGCCAGATACGCAGTATTTT
V: TRBV5-1
D: TRBD2
J: TRBJ2-3
size: few

CDR3: CASGGGGTAVYEQYF
DNA: TGTGCCAGCGGGGGGGGCGGGACAGCCGTCTACGAGCAGTACTTC
V: TRBV12-3/TRBV12-4
D: NA
J: TRBJ2-7
size: many

CDR3: CASSLGPGELFF
DNA: TGTGCCAGCAGCTTAGGTCCCGGGGAGCTGTTTTTT
V: TRBV7-9
D: NA
J: TRBJ2-2
size: many

CDR3: CSVGNSGQPNQPQHF
DNA: TGCAGCGTGGGTAACTCGGGACAGCCAAATCAGCCCCAGCATTTT
V: TRBV29-1
D: TRBD1
J: TRBJ1-5
size: few

CDR3: CASSQDRGIYGYTF
DNA: TGCGCCAGCAGCCAAGATAGAGGCATCTATGGCTACACCTTC
V: TRBV4-3
D: NA
J: TRBJ1-2
size: NA

CDR3: CASSIEGQGTQYF
DNA: TGCGCCAGCAGCATTGAGGGTCAAGGGACCCAGTACTTC
V: TRBV5-1
D: NA
J: TRBJ2-5
size: few

CDR3: CASRPGMRETQYF
DNA: TGTGCCAGCAGGCCCGGGATGAGGGAGACCCAGTACTTC
V: TRBV27
D: NA
J: TRBJ2-5
size: NA

CDR3: CASSPPSLAGTNEQFF
DNA: TGTGCCAGCTCACCACCGAGTCTAGCGGGGACCAATGAGCAGTTCTTC
V: TRBV18
D: TRBD2
J: TRBJ2-1
size: few

CDR3: CASSSYEQYF
DNA: TGTGCCAGCAGCTCCTACGAGCAGTACTTC
V: TRBV7-3
D: NA
J: TRBJ2-7
size: NA

CDR3: CAITTDPRDSPLHF
DNA: TGTGCCATCACCACGGACCCGAGGGATTCACCCCTCCACTTT
V: TRBV10-3
D: NA
J: TRBJ1-6
size: many

CDR3: CASSESGTRSYYGYTF
DNA: TGTGCCAGCAGCGAATCCGGGACAAGATCCTACTATGGCTACACCTTC
V: TRBV6-1
D: NA
J: TRBJ1-2
size: NA

CDR3: CATSVPGGATETQYF
DNA: TGTGCCACCAGTGTTCCCGGGGGGGCAACAGAGACCCAGTACTTC
V: TRBV24-1
D: TRBD2
J: TRBJ2-5
size: NA

CDR3: CASSVGPNAYTDTQYF
DNA: TGTGCCAGCAGCGTAGGCCCGAACGCCTACACAGATACGCAGTATTTT
V: TRBV9
D: NA
J: TRBJ2-3
size: few

CDR3: CSVDRQKTQYF
DNA: TGCAGCGTTGATCGCCAGAAGACCCAGTACTTC
V: TRBV29-1
D: NA
J: TRBJ2-5
size: NA